The subject of this entry is one TCR beta chain. This sample was taken from a study of OX40 agonist ivuxolimab in advanced cancers. TCRdb's table, derived via immunoSEQ multiplex PCR, lists solely in-frame clones and lacks some. The sample lists tens of thousands of clones, about nine tenths occurring once. CDR3 length: 13 residues. The germline V gene encodes CDR1 MNHNY and CDR2 SVGAGI (reference sequence). V was trimmed by 4 bases and J by 6 bases, leaving 12 bases between them. The input for sequencing was CD4+ or CD8+ T cells sorted from blood, taken in a trial of the OX40 agonist ivuxolimab. This TCR was sampled from an adult with an advanced solid tumor such as melanoma, head and neck, liver or kidney cancer. The chain joins TRBV6-6 to TRBJ1-2; perhaps TRBD1 as D (5 bases). The CDR3 DNA sequence: TGTGCCAGCAGTTGGAGTGGAGGGGATGGCTACACCTTC. It encodes CASSWSGGDGYTF.